The present T cell receptor (beta chain) was sequenced within a study of T cell clones after liver transplantation. Measured with immunoSEQ multiplex PCR; TCRdb has only the in-frame clones, and not every one. The sample comprises tens of thousands of clones, around four fifths of which are singletons, and more than 0.45% rests with the top ten. The CDR3 runs to 15 residues. The chain has TRBV21-1 and TRBJ2-7. TRBV21-1 constitutes a pseudogene. The sequencing here drew on CD4+ T cells from blood, taken approximately 3.5 years after liver transplant. This sequence was found in a human patient who received a liver transplant. The T cells may come from the graft donor. CDR3: CASSRSCRSHYEQYF. CDR3 sequence (DNA): TGTGCCAGCAGCCGCAGTTGTAGATCTCACTACGAGCAGTACTTC.